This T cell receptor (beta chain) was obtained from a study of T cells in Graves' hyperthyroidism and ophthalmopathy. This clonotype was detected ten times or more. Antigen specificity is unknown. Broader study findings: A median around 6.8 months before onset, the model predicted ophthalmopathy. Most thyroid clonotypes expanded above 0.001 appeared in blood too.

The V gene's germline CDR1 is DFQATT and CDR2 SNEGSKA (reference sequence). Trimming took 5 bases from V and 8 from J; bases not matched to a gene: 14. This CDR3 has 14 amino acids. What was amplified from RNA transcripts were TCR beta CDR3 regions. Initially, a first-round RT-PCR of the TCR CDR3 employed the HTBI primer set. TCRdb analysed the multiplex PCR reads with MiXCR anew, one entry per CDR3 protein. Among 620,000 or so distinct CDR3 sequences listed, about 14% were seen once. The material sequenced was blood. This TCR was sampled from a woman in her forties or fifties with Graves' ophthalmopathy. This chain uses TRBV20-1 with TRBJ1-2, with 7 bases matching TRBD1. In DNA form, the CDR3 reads TGCAGTGCTCGGGCGACAGGGACGATCTGGGGCTACACCTTC. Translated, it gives CSARATGTIWGYTF.